The next 25 T cell receptor beta chains were all read from a single sample in a study of CD4+ T cells in melanoma. The table came from immunoSEQ multiplex PCR; TCRdb's copy has only in-frame clones and leaves some out. The sample lists about 140,000 clones, over 90% occurring once. The receptors originated from a human donor with melanoma.

The rearrangement joins TRBV19 to TRBJ1-5; 7 bases match TRBD1. Trimming removed 7 bases from V and 5 bases from J; junction bases left unmatched: 5. The CDR3 contains 13 residues. Germline values: CDR1 LNHDA, CDR2 SQIVND (reference sequence). This chain's CDR3 is CASNHRGDQPQHF. The DNA of the CDR3 is TGTGCCAGTAACCACAGGGGCGATCAGCCCCAGCATTTT.

The chain carries TRBV5-6 and TRBJ1-2; the D gene is possibly TRBD1 (5 bases). Per the germline V gene, CDR1 is SGHDT and CDR2 is YYEEEE. Deletions cut 4 bases from V and 4 bases from J, with 17 bases between. The CDR3 contains 15 residues. The CDR3 DNA reads as TGTGCCAGCAGCGGGGGGTTTAACACGGGCTATGGCTACACCTTC. Encoded protein: CASSGGFNTGYGYTF.

The V call is TRBV7-9, the J call TRBJ2-3, with 8 bases lining up with TRBD1. CDR3 length: 16 amino acids. J gave up 6 bases and V 2 bases, and 10 bases lay outside the gene matches. Germline V CDR1 and CDR2: SEHNR, FQNEAQ (reference sequence). In nucleotides, the CDR3 is TGTGCCAGCAGCTTACAGGACAGGGAACGAGGGGATACGCAGTATTTT. Residues: CASSLQDRERGDTQYF.

The chain links TRBV2 to TRBJ1-4; 7 positions agree with TRBD1. The junction had 17 bases not matched to a gene; V was cut back by 8 bases and J by 11 bases. Germline V gene sequence: CDR1 SNHLY, CDR2 FYNNEI. The CDR3 has 15 residues. The CDR3 is CASQLTPGGGGKLFF. CDR3 bases: TGTGCCAGCCAACTAACCCCAGGGGGGGGTGGGAAACTGTTTTTT.

V is TRBV6-1 and J is TRBJ1-3; D perhaps matches TRBD1 (6 bases). The CDR3 totals 17 residues. Trimming removed 0 bases from V and 4 bases from J, with 16 bases in between. Germline CDR1 and CDR2: MNHNS and SASEGT. CDR3 sequence reads: CASSEAVGGRRGNTIYF. As DNA, the CDR3 is TGTGCCAGCAGTGAAGCCGTTGGGGGCCGAAGGGGAAACACCATATATTTT.

V gene TRBV6-1 combines with J gene TRBJ1-2, with no clear D. Looked up from germline, CDR1 is MNHNS and CDR2 is SASEGT. The CDR3 sequence is 13 residues long. The germline V and J ends were trimmed by 7 bases and 7 bases, with 16 bases remaining between them. CDR3 residues: CASIGSAARGYTF. Written as DNA, the CDR3 is TGTGCCAGCATAGGGTCCGCAGCGCGTGGCTACACCTTC.

This chain joins TRBV5-1 and TRBJ2-1; 8 positions agree with TRBD2. Germline CDR1 is SGHRS and CDR2 is YFSETQ. The CDR3 has 14 residues. The junction had 3 bases not matched to a gene; V was cut back by 1 base and J by 6 bases. CDR3 in DNA: TGCGCCAGCAGCTTGACGGGGGGGCTCAATGAGCAGTTCTTC. Protein: CASSLTGGLNEQFF.

The chain has TRBV5-6 and TRBJ1-1, with a weak D call TRBD1 (5 bases). Germline loops: CDR1 SGHDT, CDR2 YYEEEE. The CDR3 length is 14 residues. The germline V and J ends were trimmed by 4 bases and 2 bases, with 12 bases remaining between them. The CDR3 sequence is CASSRRDHNTEAFF. Here the CDR3 DNA reads TGTGCCAGCAGCCGGAGGGACCATAACACTGAAGCTTTCTTT.

V usage is TRBV5-8 and J usage is TRBJ2-7; D uncertain. The CDR3 sequence is 11 residues long. Germline V lookup: CDR1 SGHTS, CDR2 YDEGEE. The V end lost 5 bases, the J end lost 4 bases, and 7 bases lay between the germline ends. CDR3 loop: CASSIQYEQYF. CDR3 nucleotides: TGTGCCAGCAGTATTCAATACGAGCAGTACTTC. Based on the CDR3 plus reference TRBV5-8 and TRBJ2-7, the full variable domain is EAGVTQSPTHLIKTRGQQATLRCSPISGHTSVYWYQQALGLGLQFLLWYDEGEERNRGNFPPRFSGRQFPNYSSELNVNALELEDSALYLCASSIQYEQYFGPGTRLTVT.

This clone has only one observation. This chain connects TRBV7-9 to TRBJ2-1; D is unclear. The CDR3 loop spans 18 amino acids. The V gene's germline CDR1 is SEHNR and CDR2 FQNEAQ (reference sequence). V lost 2 bases and J 0 bases, leaving 17 bases between the germline ends. The CDR3: CASSLQGKRASSYNEQFF. As DNA, the CDR3 is TGTGCCAGCAGCTTACAAGGCAAACGGGCCAGCTCCTACAATGAGCAGTTCTTC.

The genes are TRBV27 and TRBJ2-3; 10 bases align to TRBD2. Germline CDR1 is MNHEY and CDR2 is SMNVEV (reference sequence). The CDR3 loop spans 14 amino acids. V gave up 7 bases and J gave up 5 bases; unmatched junction bases: 6. The CDR3 DNA sequence: TGTGCCAGCAAGGGACTAGCGAATCAAGATACGCAGTATTTT. This sequence encodes CASKGLANQDTQYF.

The chain recombines TRBV6-5 with TRBJ2-3; 9 nucleotides line up with TRBD2. The V gene's germline CDR1 is MNHEY and CDR2 SVGAGI. The CDR3 loop spans 15 amino acids. With V trimmed by 6 bases and J by 4 bases, 8 bases remained unmatched. The CDR3 bases are TGTGCCAGCAGGGTTCCGGGACTAGCCCCAGATACGCAGTATTTT. Residues: CASRVPGLAPDTQYF.

The rearrangement uses TRBV6-5 and TRBJ2-5; D unresolved. The ends were cut back, 0 bases at V and 2 bases at J, with 10 bases in the middle. Germline assignment: CDR1 MNHEY and CDR2 SVGAGI. This CDR3 is 15 amino acids long. CDR3 in DNA: TGTGCCAGCAGTTACTCGCGGCGGAATCAAGAGACCCAGTACTTC. This gives the protein CASSYSRRNQETQYF.

J is TRBJ1-2 and V is TRBV5-6; D is ambiguous. The CDR3 extends over 14 amino acids. From germline, CDR1 is SGHDT and CDR2 YYEEEE. V lost 6 bases, J lost 0 bases, and 12 bases lay in between. As DNA, the CDR3 is TGTGCCAGCACCCTGTTAGGACCTAACTATGGCTACACCTTC. It yields the protein CASTLLGPNYGYTF.

The chain joins TRBV5-1 to TRBJ1-2; D is unclear. The germline V gene has CDR1 SGHRS and CDR2 YFSETQ. V dropped 3 bases and J dropped 4 bases, with 16 bases sitting between them. The CDR3 consists of 15 residues. The CDR3 spells CASSSQREGAYGYTF. The CDR3 DNA is TGCGCCAGCAGCTCCCAGCGGGAGGGCGCCTATGGCTACACCTTC.

The gene calls are TRBV7-9 and TRBJ2-1; unclear D gene. Germline lookup yields CDR1 SEHNR and CDR2 FQNEAQ (reference sequence). The V gene lost 2 bases and the J gene lost 0 bases, with 11 bases spanning the gap. The CDR3 is made up of 16 amino acids. The CDR3 region is CASSLFGSHSYNEQFF. CDR3 DNA: TGTGCCAGCAGCTTATTCGGCAGTCACTCCTACAATGAGCAGTTCTTC.

The chain uses TRBV13 and TRBJ2-3; TRBD1 might be the D (6 bases). The germline gives CDR1 PRHDT, CDR2 FYEKMQ (reference sequence). V was clipped by 1 base and J by 4 bases, with 6 bases between them. The CDR3 runs to 13 residues. CDR3 region: CASSLEGADTQYF. DNA for the CDR3: TGTGCCAGCAGCTTAGAGGGGGCAGATACGCAGTATTTT.

V and J are TRBV10-1 and TRBJ2-5; 13 nucleotides agree with TRBD2. CDR3 length: 13 residues. From germline, CDR1 is WNHNN and CDR2 SYGVQD (reference sequence). Trimming removed 6 bases from V and 9 bases from J; junction bases left unmatched: 4. The CDR3 nucleotides are TGCGCCAGCAGCCAACTAGCGGGGGGGGCCCAGTACTTC. The encoded protein is CASSQLAGGAQYF.

The chain joins TRBV4-2 to TRBJ2-1; TRBD1 or TRBD2 may be the D gene (6 bases each). The germline gives CDR1 LGHNA, CDR2 YNFKEQ. Trimming removed 3 bases from V and 4 bases from J, with 19 bases in between. The CDR3 length is 17 residues. This CDR3 is CASSHPPSGGAYNEQFF. The CDR3 DNA reads as TGTGCCAGCAGCCACCCTCCTTCCGGGGGCGCTTACAATGAGCAGTTCTTC.

The DNA of the CDR3 is TGTGCCAGCAGGTACGCCAGGAGCTCCTACGAGCAGTACTTC. Protein: CASRYARSSYEQYF. This chain connects TRBV7-2 to TRBJ2-7; D ambiguous. V shed 6 bases and J shed 0 bases, with 12 bases lying between them. Germline V gene lookup returns CDR1 SGHTA and CDR2 FQGNSA. This CDR3 has 14 residues.

This chain links TRBV29-1 with TRBJ1-2, with 8 nucleotides matching TRBD1. There are 11 residues in the CDR3. Germline V lookup: CDR1 SQVTM, CDR2 ANQGSEA. V was pared by 6 bases and J by 7 bases, with 4 bases of the junction left unmatched. The CDR3 DNA follows: TGCAGCGTGGGACAGGACGGTGGCTACACCTTC. Translation: CSVGQDGGYTF.

V gene TRBV5-1 combines with J gene TRBJ1-1, with TRBD1 as a possible D gene (5 bases). V dropped 4 bases and J dropped 10 bases, with 17 bases sitting between them. There are 13 residues in the CDR3. Germline V gene data show CDR1 as SGHRS and CDR2 as YFSETQ. The CDR3 protein is CASSPRGPGLAFF. In DNA, the CDR3 is TGCGCCAGCAGCCCCCGGGGCCCAGGTTTAGCTTTCTTT.

The rearrangement links TRBV2 to TRBJ2-1; possible D gene TRBD2, 5 bases. This CDR3 has 14 amino acids. Looked up from germline, CDR1 is SNHLY and CDR2 is FYNNEI. V lost 7 bases, J lost 2 bases, and 12 bases lay in between. The CDR3 is CASTATRAYNEQFF. The CDR3 nucleotides are TGTGCCAGCACAGCTACGCGGGCCTACAATGAGCAGTTCTTC. Variable domain in full (rest from reference TRBV2 and TRBJ2-1): EPEVTQTPSHQVTQMGQEVILRCVPISNHLYFYWYRQILGQKVEFLVSFYNNEISEKSEIFDDQFSVERPDGSNFTLKIRSTKLEDSAMYFCASTATRAYNEQFFGPGTRLTVL.

Worth noting for this clone: At the DNA level, this CDR3 is encoded by other sequences in the same sample as well. V is TRBV5-1 and J is TRBJ1-5; 7 bases map to TRBD1. This CDR3 is 14 amino acids long. The trim removed 0 bases at V and 6 bases at J, leaving 3 bases unmatched. CDR1 is SGHRS and CDR2 is YFSETQ in the germline V gene. CDR3 DNA: TGCGCCAGCAGCTTGGGACAGGGAGGTCAGCCCCAGCATTTT. Its protein is CASSLGQGGQPQHF.

The rearrangement uses TRBV10-3 and TRBJ1-2; perhaps TRBD1 as D (5 bases). The CDR3 loop spans 13 amino acids. CDR1 and CDR2 (germline): ENHRY, SYGVKD. With 4 bases removed from V and 7 bases from J, the gap between germline ends came to 13 bases. This CDR3 reads CAISGGAAGGYTF. In nucleotides, the CDR3 is TGTGCCATCAGTGGTGGGGCAGCGGGTGGCTACACCTTC.